These 28 T cell receptor beta chains were all obtained from the same sample, sequenced in a study of blood T cell repertoires in COVID-19. Sequencing used immunoSEQ multiplex PCR; TCRdb keeps in-frame clones, though not all of them. The table includes 200,000 to 250,000 clones, around 80% detected once. Sequenced sample: peripheral blood. The receptors stem from a woman aged 70-85 years with acute or convalescent COVID-19.

The V gene is TRBV6-5, the J gene TRBJ1-5, with 8 bases that match TRBD1. The CDR3 loop spans 15 amino acids. Per the germline V gene, CDR1 is MNHEY and CDR2 is SVGAGI. V shed 7 bases, J shed 6 bases, and the junction held 11 bases outside the gene matches. Written as DNA, the CDR3 is TGTGCCAGCACTCCAGAGGGACAGGCGCTTCAGCCCCAGCATTTT. It is translated as CASTPEGQALQPQHF.

The chain employs TRBV6-5 and TRBJ1-5; D call uncertain. Trimming shortened V by 0 bases and J by 11 bases, and 14 bases separated the two germline ends. CDR1 is MNHEY and CDR2 is SVGAGI in the germline V gene. This CDR3 has 14 residues. The CDR3 is CASSYSGEFGAQHF. The CDR3, as DNA: TGTGCCAGCAGTTACTCTGGCGAATTCGGGGCCCAGCATTTT.

This sequence joins TRBV3-1 (or the pseudogene TRBV3-2) and TRBJ2-5; unclear D gene. There are 16 residues in the CDR3. Trimming took off 1 base at V and 0 bases at J, with 12 bases between the two ends. Germline CDR1 reads LGHDT; CDR2 reads YNNKEL (reference sequence). CDR3 sequence reads: CASSQVSGAYQETQYF. CDR3 in DNA: TGTGCCAGCAGCCAAGTGAGTGGAGCGTACCAAGAGACCCAGTACTTC.

In DNA, the CDR3 is TGTGCCAGCAGTGATTGGGGGGGCCCCTCTGGAAACACCATATATTTT. Translated: CASSDWGGPSGNTIYF. This chain links TRBV6-1 with TRBJ1-3, with D maybe TRBD1 (6 bases). V was clipped by 3 bases and J by 0 bases, with 12 bases between them. In germline, CDR1 is MNHNS, CDR2 SASEGT. This CDR3 comprises 16 residues.

This clone is a singleton in its sample. This rearrangement joins TRBV7-9 to TRBJ2-2; TRBD2 aligns across 10 bases. With V trimmed by 3 bases and J by 4 bases, 5 bases remained unmatched. Germline V gene sequence: CDR1 SEHNR, CDR2 FQNEAQ (reference sequence). This CDR3 has 16 residues. CDR3 sequence (DNA): TGTGCCAGCAGCTTCCTCACTAGCGGGGCCACCGGGGAGCTGTTTTTT. Amino acid sequence: CASSFLTSGATGELFF.

The chain joins TRBV9 to TRBJ1-3, with TRBD1 matching 8 bases. Trimming removed 3 bases from V and 6 bases from J; junction bases left unmatched: 2. This CDR3 comprises 13 residues. The germline gives CDR1 SGDLS, CDR2 YYNGEE. The CDR3: CASSATGENTIYF. The CDR3 DNA is TGTGCCAGCAGCGCGACAGGGGAAAACACCATATATTTT.

This clone has a handful of counts. This CDR3 is CAKGQSYEQYV. The CDR3 nucleotides are TGCGCCAAGGGACAGAGCTACGAGCAGTACGTC. The V call is TRBV10-1, the J call TRBJ2-7, with 7 positions matching TRBD1. Germline CDR1 and CDR2: WNHNN and SYGVQD (reference sequence). The junction had 3 bases not matched to a gene; V was cut back by 10 bases and J by 3 bases. This CDR3 has 11 amino acids.

V is TRBV6-5 and J is TRBJ1-2, with 9 bases identical to TRBD1. V trimming: 5 bases; J trimming: 4 bases; junction bases outside the gene matches: 5. CDR3 size: 14 residues. In germline, CDR1 is MNHEY, CDR2 SVGAGI. For the CDR3, the DNA is TGTGCCAGCAGTACGGACAGGGGCTCCTATGGCTACACCTTC. This sequence encodes CASSTDRGSYGYTF.

This chain joins TRBV10-1 and TRBJ2-7, with TRBD1 as a possible D gene (6 bases). This CDR3 spans 12 amino acids. Per germline, CDR1 WNHNN and CDR2 SYGVQD (reference sequence). V was pared by 3 bases and J by 3 bases, with 6 bases between. CDR3 in DNA: TGCGCCAGCAGTGACAGGGGCTACGAGCAGTACTTC. This encodes CASSDRGYEQYF.

The chain joins TRBV10-1 to TRBJ1-5; unclear D gene. V lost 3 bases, J lost 5 bases, and 8 bases lay in between. The germline V gene has CDR1 WNHNN and CDR2 SYGVQD (reference sequence). This CDR3 is built from 13 residues. CDR3 sequence reads: CASSDSVYQPQHF. The CDR3 DNA is TGCGCCAGCAGTGATTCCGTCTATCAGCCCCAGCATTTT.

This rearrangement joins TRBV30 to TRBJ1-1, with TRBD1 as a possible D gene (5 bases). CDR1 is GTSNPN and CDR2 is SVGIG in the germline V gene (reference sequence). V lost 3 bases and J 1 base, leaving 9 bases between the germline ends. The CDR3 runs 13 residues. The CDR3 sequence: CAWRRQRNTEAFF. The CDR3 DNA follows: TGTGCCTGGAGGCGACAGAGGAACACTGAAGCTTTCTTT.

The chain is built from TRBV5-1 and TRBJ2-3; 7 nucleotides match TRBD2. Germline V gives CDR1 SGHRS, CDR2 YFSETQ. V lost 0 bases and J lost 4; bases outside the gene matches: 5. The CDR3 consists of 15 residues. In DNA form, the CDR3 reads TGCGCCAGCAGCTTGGGACTAGCCAGCTCAGATACGCAGTATTTT. It specifies CASSLGLASSDTQYF.

The J gene is TRBJ1-6, the V gene TRBV10-2; no clear D gene. Germline V gene sequence: CDR1 WSHSY, CDR2 SAAADI. The CDR3 has 13 amino acids. The V end lost 4 bases, the J end lost 10 bases, and 11 bases lay between the germline ends. The CDR3 DNA is TGCGCCAGCAGTGCGGGGTTTAACTCACCCCTCCACTTT. Translated, it gives CASSAGFNSPLHF.

This chain connects TRBV4-3 to TRBJ2-5, with 9 bases aligning to TRBD2. In germline, CDR1 is LGHNA, CDR2 YSLEER. Unmatched junction bases numbered 13, after V lost 0 bases and J lost 5 bases. The CDR3 totals 18 residues. The CDR3 sequence: CASSQDHRRGGLEETQYF. The CDR3 DNA follows: TGCGCCAGCAGCCAAGATCACCGGCGGGGGGGCCTGGAGGAGACCCAGTACTTC.

V gene TRBV5-6 combines with J gene TRBJ2-3; D is possibly TRBD1 (7 bases). Per germline, CDR1 SGHDT and CDR2 YYEEEE. The CDR3 is made up of 15 amino acids. V lost 0 bases, J lost 3 bases, and 11 bases lay in between. CDR3 sequence: CASSLVAGGTDTQYF. The DNA for the CDR3 is TGTGCCAGCAGCTTGGTGGCAGGGGGGACAGATACGCAGTATTTT.

This clone has a single count. The CDR3 bases are TGTGCCAGCTCCGGTGGAACAGGTTCCACAGATACGCAGTATTTT. This encodes CASSGGTGSTDTQYF. V usage is TRBV18 and J usage is TRBJ2-3; maybe TRBD1 (5 bases). Germline CDR1 and CDR2: KGHSH and LQKENI. The CDR3 is made up of 15 amino acids. V dropped 6 bases and J dropped 2 bases, with 15 bases sitting between them. The full variable domain, in which reference TRBV18 and TRBJ2-3 provide the parts outside the CDR3, is NAGVMQNPRHLVRRRGQEARLRCSPMKGHSHVYWYRQLPEEGLKFMVYLQKENIIDESGMPKERFSAEFPKEGPSILRIQQVVRGDSAAYFCASSGGTGSTDTQYFGPGTRLTVL.

V gene TRBV6-4 combines with J gene TRBJ1-1; no clear D. Germline loops: CDR1 MRHNA, CDR2 SNTAGT. Between the trimmed V and J ends, which lost 3 bases and 5 bases, there was a span of 19 bases. The CDR3 consists of 16 residues. DNA of the CDR3: TGTGCCAGCAGTGAGCGGCCCGGGTCCCAAGGAACTGAAGCTTTCTTT. This codes for CASSERPGSQGTEAFF.

V usage is TRBV7-6 and J usage is TRBJ2-2; 9 bases fit TRBD2. Germline V gene sequence: CDR1 SGHVS, CDR2 FNYEAQ. V lost 4 bases, J lost 7 bases, and 13 bases stayed unmatched. This CDR3 region has 17 residues. CDR3 region: CASSWTSRGGLGGELFF. The CDR3 DNA reads TGTGCCAGCAGCTGGACCTCGCGGGGGGGCCTTGGCGGGGAGCTGTTTTTT. Combining the CDR3 with reference TRBV7-6 and TRBJ2-2 gives the whole variable domain GAGVSQSPRYKVTKRGQDVALRCDPISGHVSLYWYRQALGQGPEFLTYFNYEAQQDKSGLPNDRFSAERPEGSISTLTIQRTEQRDSAMYRCASSWTSRGGLGGELFFGEGSRLTVL.

The chain links TRBV7-2 to TRBJ1-1, with 8 bases lining up with TRBD1. This CDR3 comprises 14 residues. The V segment lost 5 bases and the J segment 4 bases; nucleotides outside the gene matches: 6. Germline values: CDR1 SGHTA, CDR2 FQGNSA. The CDR3 DNA reads as TGTGCCAGCAGCCCTCACAGGGGGAGCACTGAAGCTTTCTTT. It yields the protein CASSPHRGSTEAFF.

The CDR3 DNA reads TGTGCCAGCAGCCCCCCCGCTAGCGCTGGGGCCAACGTCCTGACTTTC. Protein sequence: CASSPPASAGANVLTF. The V gene is TRBV9, the J gene TRBJ2-6, with a tentative D call TRBD2 (6 bases). The V gene lost 4 bases and the J gene lost 2 bases, with 13 bases spanning the gap. CDR1 and CDR2 from the germline V gene are SGDLS and YYNGEE. The CDR3 has 16 residues.

This clone turned up a few times. The chain uses TRBV2 and TRBJ2-7; D is possibly TRBD2 (5 bases). Trimming pared 4 bases from V and 4 bases from J, leaving 14 bases between. This CDR3 is built from 14 residues. Germline CDR1 is SNHLY and CDR2 is FYNNEI. DNA for the CDR3: TGTGCCAGCAGTGCCTTGGACGGGAAATACGAGCAGTACGTC. This sequence encodes CASSALDGKYEQYV.

V is TRBV7-3 and J is TRBJ2-5; TRBD1 agrees at 8 bases. The CDR3 length is 14 residues. Germline trimming cut 0 bases from V and 5 bases from J; bases unmatched to any gene: 2. Per germline, CDR1 SGHTA and CDR2 FQGTGA. The CDR3 region has the DNA TGTGCCAGCAGCTTAACGAACAGGGGGGAGACCCAGTACTTC. It yields the protein CASSLTNRGETQYF.

The chain joins TRBV7-2 to TRBJ2-7; 9 bases line up with TRBD1. The CDR3 contains 15 residues. Germline V lookup: CDR1 SGHTA, CDR2 FQGNSA. V shed 5 bases, J shed 0 bases, and the junction held 5 bases outside the gene matches. The CDR3 sequence: CASSAGQGSSYEQYF. In DNA, the CDR3 is TGTGCCAGCAGCGCCGGACAGGGGAGCTCCTACGAGCAGTACTTC. Filled out from reference TRBV7-2 and TRBJ2-7, the complete variable domain reads GAGVSQSPSNKVTEKGKDVELRCDPISGHTALYWYRQSLGQGLEFLIYFQGNSAPDKSGLPSDRFSAERTGGSVSTLTIQRTQQEDSAVYLCASSAGQGSSYEQYFGPGTRLTVT.

The gene calls are TRBV6-6 and TRBJ2-7; 7 bases fit TRBD2. V lost 1 base, J lost 4 bases, and 1 base stayed unmatched. Germline V gives CDR1 MNHNY, CDR2 SVGAGI (reference sequence). CDR3 length: 13 residues. The CDR3 is CASSYLRGYEQYF. In nucleotides, the CDR3 is TGTGCCAGCAGTTACTTGCGGGGGTACGAGCAGTACTTC.

This clone occurred a few times. The V call is TRBV4-1, the J call TRBJ1-2; D unresolved. Germline assignment: CDR1 MGHRA and CDR2 YSYEKL. With 2 bases removed from V and 6 bases from J, the gap between germline ends came to 10 bases. The CDR3 has 13 residues. The chain's CDR3 is CASSQFEAHGYTF. DNA of the CDR3: TGCGCCAGCAGCCAATTTGAGGCACATGGCTACACCTTC.

The gene calls are TRBV28 and TRBJ1-5, with D unresolved. In germline, CDR1 is MDHEN, CDR2 SYDVKM. The V gene lost 10 bases and the J gene lost 6 bases, with 22 bases spanning the gap. This CDR3 has 15 amino acids. The CDR3 coding sequence is TGTGCCATTACGTCGCCCCTTCGGGGAGGTCAGCCCCAGCATTTT. Translation gives CAITSPLRGGQPQHF. Full variable domain (remainder filled in from reference TRBV28 and TRBJ1-5): DVKVTQSSRYLVKRTGEKVFLECVQDMDHENMFWYRQDPGLGLRLIYFSYDVKMKEKGDIPEGYSVSREKKERFSLILESASTNQTSMYLCAITSPLRGGQPQHFGDGTRLSIL.

This clone has ten or more counts. The chain carries TRBV3-1 (or the pseudogene TRBV3-2) and TRBJ2-7; 7 bases fit TRBD2. Losses at the gene ends were 4 bases for V and 0 bases for J; bases not matched to a gene: 9. CDR3 length: 16 residues. Germline assignment: CDR1 LGHDT and CDR2 YNNKEL (reference sequence). The CDR3 is CASSPRGGLGSYEQYF. CDR3 coding DNA: TGTGCCAGCAGCCCACGTGGAGGACTAGGCTCCTACGAGCAGTACTTC.

The chain recombines TRBV7-2 with TRBJ2-3; D possibly corresponds to TRBD2 (7 bases). V lost 6 bases, J lost 4 bases, and 17 bases lay in between. This CDR3 has 15 amino acids. Germline values: CDR1 SGHTA, CDR2 FQGNSA. The CDR3 sequence: CASRLGGARPDTQYF. The CDR3 region has the DNA TGTGCCAGCAGGCTAGGGGGGGCTAGGCCAGATACGCAGTATTTT.